The 27 T cell receptor beta chains in this list originate from one sample, sequenced in a study. TCRdb ran MiXCR on the 5' RACE reads and lists one entry per CDR3 protein. Among tens of thousands of distinct CDR3 sequences listed, roughly 24% were seen once. The material sequenced was naive CD4+ T cells sorted from a lymph node. This sample's subset: naive CD4+ T cells, CD4+CD45RA+CD25-. The receptors stem from a female donor with breast cancer.

This clonotype showed up just once. A clone one base away is much larger, so this may be a read error. The chain joins TRBV5-1 to TRBJ2-2; the D call may be TRBD1 or TRBD2 (5 bases each). Germline V CDR1 and CDR2: SGHRS, YFSETQ. This CDR3 is built from 15 residues. The CDR3 nucleotides read TGCGCCAGCGGCTTGAGGGGTTCGAACACCGGGGAGCTGTTTTTT. This gives the protein CASGLRGSNTGELFF.

Only a few counts were recorded for this clonotype. This chain joins TRBV6-5 and TRBJ2-7, with D tentatively TRBD2 (5 bases). The V and J ends lost 0 bases and 3 bases respectively, with 6 bases between them. This CDR3 has 13 residues. CDR1 is MNHEY and CDR2 is SVGAGI in the germline V gene. Here the CDR3 reads CASSYSRDYEQYF. DNA of the CDR3: TGTGCCAGCAGTTACTCCCGGGACTACGAGCAGTACTTC.

This chain links TRBV20-1 with TRBJ2-7; D call uncertain. The V gene's germline CDR1 is DFQATT and CDR2 SNEGSKA (reference sequence). The CDR3 has 17 amino acids. The V end was cut by 0 bases, the J end by 0 bases, with 18 bases between. The CDR3 loop is CSARDLRTWADSYEQYF. In DNA, the CDR3 is TGCAGTGCTAGAGATCTCCGCACCTGGGCGGACTCCTACGAGCAGTACTTC.

This clonotype was counted ten times or more. Written as DNA, the CDR3 is TGTGCCAGCACCCCGGATCTAGCGGGTTCTCGAGAGACCCAGTACTTC. It codes for CASTPDLAGSRETQYF. The chain joins TRBV6-5 to TRBJ2-5, with 8 bases identical to TRBD2. Unmatched junction bases numbered 14, after V lost 7 bases and J lost 4 bases. The CDR3 spans 16 residues. CDR1 and CDR2 (germline): MNHEY, SVGAGI.

This clonotype came up many times. The V and J genes are TRBV20-1 and TRBJ2-3, with D perhaps TRBD2 (6 bases). Per germline, CDR1 DFQATT and CDR2 SNEGSKA (reference sequence). This CDR3 region has 14 residues. Deletions cut 6 bases from V and 1 base from J, with 14 bases between. Written as DNA, the CDR3 is TGCAGTGCAAGAAGGACGGGAGGCACAGATACGCAGTATTTT. Amino acids: CSARRTGGTDTQYF.

The rearrangement links TRBV6-5 to TRBJ2-7; 12 positions match TRBD1. V shed 6 bases and J 2 bases; nucleotides not matched to a gene: 5. The length of the CDR3 is 15 residues. Germline CDR1 and CDR2: MNHEY and SVGAGI. The chain's CDR3 is CASRGQGAGTYEQYF. For the CDR3, the DNA is TGTGCCAGCAGGGGACAGGGGGCGGGAACCTACGAGCAGTACTTC.

The sample holds a few counts of this clonotype. The J gene is TRBJ2-5, the V gene TRBV6-5, with 7 bases aligning to TRBD1. Germline values: CDR1 MNHEY, CDR2 SVGAGI. CDR3 length: 13 residues. V dropped 5 bases and J dropped 5; count of bases not matched to a gene: 5. Here the CDR3 DNA reads TGTGCCAGCAGTGCGGACAGGCGGGAGACCCAGTACTTC. Its protein is CASSADRRETQYF.

The genes are TRBV11-2 and TRBJ2-1, with a possible D match to TRBD1 (6 bases). Trimming cost V 6 bases and J 1 base, with 16 bases left between them. From germline, CDR1 is SGHAT and CDR2 FQNNGV. This CDR3 region has 16 residues. The CDR3 protein is CASRPSRGRSYNEQFF. CDR3 DNA sequence: TGTGCCAGCAGACCGAGCAGGGGAAGATCCTACAATGAGCAGTTCTTC.

The V call is TRBV20-1, the J call TRBJ2-5; possible D gene TRBD1, 6 bases. The CDR3 covers 13 residues. V lost 4 bases, J lost 2 bases, and 11 bases lay in between. Germline CDR1 DFQATT, CDR2 SNEGSKA (reference sequence). Here the CDR3 reads CSAILGGQETQYF. CDR3 in DNA: TGCAGTGCTATACTAGGGGGTCAAGAGACCCAGTACTTC.

This clonotype appeared a few times. V is TRBV9 and J is TRBJ2-3; perhaps TRBD2 as D (5 bases). V was shortened by 0 bases and J by 0 bases, with 8 bases between the two germline ends. The length of the CDR3 is 15 residues. CDR1 is SGDLS, CDR2 YYNGEE, per germline. The CDR3 protein is CASSVVGRSTDTQYF. Written as DNA, the CDR3 is TGTGCCAGCAGCGTAGTGGGGAGAAGCACAGATACGCAGTATTTT.

Ten or more counts support this clonotype. The chain carries TRBV12-3 or TRBV12-4 and TRBJ2-3; 11 bases are shared with TRBD2. The CDR3 is 15 residues long. V lost 5 bases, J lost 2 bases, and 3 bases stayed unmatched. The CDR3 bases are TGTGCCAGCAGTGGGACTAGCGGCTACACAGATACGCAGTATTTT. This codes for CASSGTSGYTDTQYF.

A note on this clonotype: A much larger clone differs by one base, so this may be a read error. In this CDR3 the conserved last residue, phenylalanine or tryptophan, is missing, so a read error is likely. The chain has TRBV7-8 and TRBJ2-2; tentative D call: TRBD1 (6 bases). V was cut by 7 bases and J by 4 bases, with 16 bases left in between. Germline V gives CDR1 SGHVS, CDR2 FQNEAQ. The CDR3 has 15 amino acids. The CDR3 DNA sequence: TGTGCCAGCAACTCGTACAGGGTTGCCACCGGGGAGCTGTTTTAT. Amino acid sequence: CASNSYRVATGELFY.

This clonotype appeared a few times. The chain employs TRBV10-3 and TRBJ2-7; 7 positions agree with TRBD1. Trimming removed 1 base from V and 0 bases from J; junction bases left unmatched: 6. The CDR3 is 16 amino acids. CDR1 is ENHRY and CDR2 is SYGVKD in the germline V gene. The CDR3 spells CAISEWGQKNSYEQYF. The CDR3 nucleotides read TGTGCCATCAGTGAGTGGGGACAGAAGAACTCCTACGAGCAGTACTTC.

This clonotype was picked up a small number of times. The V gene is TRBV5-1, the J gene TRBJ2-3, with 12 bases lining up with TRBD2. Germline lookup yields CDR1 SGHRS and CDR2 YFSETQ. With 0 bases clipped from V and 2 bases from J, the junction kept 4 bases outside the gene matches. The CDR3 covers 17 residues. CDR3 region: CASSLGTSGVLTDTQYF. As DNA, the CDR3 is TGCGCCAGCAGCTTGGGGACTAGCGGGGTCCTCACAGATACGCAGTATTTT.

This clonotype appeared a few times. V usage is TRBV7-8 and J usage is TRBJ2-3; tentative D call: TRBD1 (5 bases). Trimming pared 8 bases from V and 1 base from J, leaving 16 bases between. The germline CDR1 and CDR2 sequences are SGHVS and FQNEAQ. This CDR3 is 15 amino acids long. The CDR3: CASGSSGSGTDTQYF. The DNA of the CDR3 is TGTGCCAGCGGATCCTCAGGGTCGGGCACAGATACGCAGTATTTT.

On this clonotype: Lacking the conserved final phenylalanine or tryptophan, this CDR3 likely reflects a read error. V is TRBV7-2 and J is TRBJ2-1; perhaps TRBD2 as D (5 bases). The CDR3 covers 15 residues. V shed 5 bases and J shed 4 bases, with 15 bases lying between them. Germline CDR1 reads SGHTA; CDR2 reads FQGNSA. CDR3 DNA sequence: TGTGCCAGCAGCCGCGACCGGGGTGCTTACAATGAGCAGTTCTCC. It is translated as CASSRDRGAYNEQFS.

The gene calls are TRBV5-1 and TRBJ1-6; 9 nucleotides align to TRBD1. The J segment lost 7 bases and the V segment lost 4 bases, leaving 3 bases of the junction unmatched. The length of the CDR3 is 14 residues. Germline V gives CDR1 SGHRS, CDR2 YFSETQ. The CDR3 DNA is TGCGCCAGCAGCCCCGGACAGGGGAATTCACCCCTCCACTTT. Amino acids: CASSPGQGNSPLHF.

This chain links TRBV2 with TRBJ2-7, with no clear D. The germline V and J ends were trimmed by 6 bases and 6 bases, with 6 bases remaining between them. Germline values: CDR1 SNHLY, CDR2 FYNNEI. The CDR3 runs 10 residues. The CDR3 coding sequence is TGTGCCAGCAGATCGCTCGAGCAGTACTTC. It encodes CASRSLEQYF.

This chain links TRBV7-9 with TRBJ2-7; the D is unclear. Germline values: CDR1 SEHNR, CDR2 FQNEAQ (reference sequence). The CDR3 extends over 13 amino acids. Trimming left V 4 bases short and J 3 bases short, with 10 bases between. CDR3 sequence reads: CASSSRRGYEQYF. The CDR3 DNA reads TGTGCCAGCAGCTCCCGGAGAGGCTACGAGCAGTACTTC.

In its sample, this clonotype was seen many times. V is TRBV20-1 and J is TRBJ2-1; D might be TRBD2 (5 bases). V shed 1 base and J shed 2 bases, with 9 bases lying between them. CDR1 and CDR2 from the germline V gene are DFQATT and SNEGSKA (reference sequence). The CDR3 is 14 residues long. CDR3 bases: TGCAGTGCTAGAGCCCAGCGGACCTACAATGAGCAGTTCTTC. Encoded protein: CSARAQRTYNEQFF.

This chain uses TRBV27 with TRBJ2-1, with no clear D. CDR1 and CDR2 (germline): MNHEY, SMNVEV (reference sequence). This CDR3 contains 12 residues. V lost 6 bases and J lost 6, with 9 bases in between. CDR3 residues: CASSPQANEQFF. Here the CDR3 DNA reads TGTGCCAGCAGCCCTCAGGCCAATGAGCAGTTCTTC.

This clonotype was seen a handful of times. The chain recombines TRBV12-3 or TRBV12-4 with TRBJ2-3; 7 bases map to TRBD2. This CDR3 comprises 13 residues. J was trimmed by 4 bases and V by 4 bases; bases with no gene match: 2. CDR3 sequence reads: CASSSRGADTQYF. As DNA, the CDR3 is TGTGCCAGCAGTTCTCGGGGGGCAGATACGCAGTATTTT.

Turning to this clonotype: No conserved phenylalanine or tryptophan ends this CDR3, so it is likely a read error. This chain connects TRBV7-2 to TRBJ2-1; TRBD2 agrees at 9 bases. The germline CDR1 and CDR2 sequences are SGHTA and FQGNSA. Unmatched junction bases numbered 9, after V lost 11 bases and J lost 4 bases. The CDR3 sequence is 14 residues long. The CDR3 here is CTSRASGEYNEQFL. The DNA of the CDR3 is TGTACCTCCCGGGCTAGCGGGGAGTACAATGAGCAGTTCCTC.

About this clonotype: Since a much larger clone is just one base distant, this may be a read error. Here the CDR3 omits its conserved ending phenylalanine or tryptophan, so a read error is the likely source. CDR3 in amino acids: CASSLSRWLRDGYTS. The CDR3, as DNA: TGTGCCAGCAGTTTGTCGAGGTGGCTTCGGGATGGCTACACCTCC. J is TRBJ1-2 and V is TRBV12-3 or TRBV12-4, with D uncertain. Trimming removed 3 bases from V and 6 bases from J, with 17 bases in between. CDR3 length: 15 residues.

This clonotype was recorded many times. V is TRBV20-1 and J is TRBJ2-2, with no clear D. V was shortened by 0 bases and J by 6 bases, with 14 bases between the two germline ends. This CDR3 has 15 residues. Germline CDR1 reads DFQATT; CDR2 reads SNEGSKA (reference sequence). The DNA for the CDR3 is TGCAGTGCTAGAGATTTGGGCGATCCCGCCGGGGAGCTGTTTTTT. Translated: CSARDLGDPAGELFF.

This clonotype was seen at least ten times. The chain joins TRBV4-3 to TRBJ2-3; perhaps TRBD1 as D (6 bases). Germline loops: CDR1 LGHNA, CDR2 YSLEER. This CDR3 is built from 14 residues. The V and J ends lost 0 bases and 6 bases respectively, with 10 bases between them. CDR3 region: CASSQEQGFDTQYF. CDR3 coding DNA: TGCGCCAGCAGCCAAGAACAGGGTTTTGATACGCAGTATTTT.

This clonotype showed up just a few times. This rearrangement joins TRBV29-1 to TRBJ2-5; D possibly corresponds to TRBD2 (5 bases). The V end lost 6 bases, the J end lost 5 bases, and 19 bases lay between the germline ends. CDR1 is SQVTM, CDR2 ANQGSEA, per germline. This CDR3 region has 14 residues. The CDR3 sequence is CSVLSLEDGETQYF. The DNA of the CDR3 is TGCAGCGTACTCAGCCTGGAGGACGGGGAGACCCAGTACTTC.